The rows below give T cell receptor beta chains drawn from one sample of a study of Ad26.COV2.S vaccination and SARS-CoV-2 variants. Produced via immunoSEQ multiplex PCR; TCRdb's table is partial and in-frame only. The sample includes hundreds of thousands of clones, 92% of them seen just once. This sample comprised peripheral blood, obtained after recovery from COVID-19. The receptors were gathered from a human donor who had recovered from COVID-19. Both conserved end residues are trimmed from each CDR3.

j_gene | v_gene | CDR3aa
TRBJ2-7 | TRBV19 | ASSISDISYEQY
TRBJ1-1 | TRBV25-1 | ASSEYGLNTEAF
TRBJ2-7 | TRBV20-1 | SASLVTAYEQY
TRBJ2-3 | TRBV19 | ASSSSGGVDTQY
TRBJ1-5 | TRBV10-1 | ASQDRENQPQH
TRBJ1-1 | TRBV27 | ASSLRETGSAF
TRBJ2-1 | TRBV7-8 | ASSLRTGGNVYNEQF
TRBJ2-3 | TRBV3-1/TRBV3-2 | ASSHDGLADYDTQY
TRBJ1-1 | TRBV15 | ATSRVVGSLNTEAF
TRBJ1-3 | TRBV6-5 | ASSLGRTSGNTIY
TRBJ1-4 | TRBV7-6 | ASSPGGPNEKLF
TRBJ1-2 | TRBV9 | ASSPRGGREALNYGYT
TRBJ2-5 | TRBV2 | ASSEETSGGRQAEETQY
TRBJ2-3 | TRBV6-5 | ASSRRADTQY
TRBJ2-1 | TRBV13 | ASSLKTTGSYNEQF
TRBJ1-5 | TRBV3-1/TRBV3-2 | ASSQARGEGSNQPQH
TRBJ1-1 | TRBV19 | ASTLMGGLSTEAF
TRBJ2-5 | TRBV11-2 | ASSPGSRQGVETQY
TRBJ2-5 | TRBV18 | ASSGRTSGAQETQY
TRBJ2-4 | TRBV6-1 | ASSEGWGWAKNIQY
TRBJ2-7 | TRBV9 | ASSLLAYSYEQY
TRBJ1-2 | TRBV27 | ASTPRGTGTIGGYT
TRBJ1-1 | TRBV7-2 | ASSLAVVATAF
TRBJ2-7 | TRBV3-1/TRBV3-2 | ASSQEATVYEQY
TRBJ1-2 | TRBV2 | ASSVLNQGNYGYT
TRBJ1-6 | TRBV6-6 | ASRLDSSYNSPLH
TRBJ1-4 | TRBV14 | ASSLQTNEKLF
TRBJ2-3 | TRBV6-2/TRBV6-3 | ASSYWASRLADTQY
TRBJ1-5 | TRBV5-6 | ASSLEGQPQH
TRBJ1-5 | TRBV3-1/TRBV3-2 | ASSSNSGTQPQH
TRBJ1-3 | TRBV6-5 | ASSNRGNTIY
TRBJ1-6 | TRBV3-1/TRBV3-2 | ASSLGGVDSPLH
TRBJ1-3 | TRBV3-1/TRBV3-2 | ASSQVSQRNTIY
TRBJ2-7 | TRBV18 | ASSPLGTGANEQY
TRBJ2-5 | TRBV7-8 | ASSPDGLIQETQY
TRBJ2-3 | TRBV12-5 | ASGSGTGGLVDTQY
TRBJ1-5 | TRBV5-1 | ASSLAGSNQPQH
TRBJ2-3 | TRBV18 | ASSPPIRARTDTQY
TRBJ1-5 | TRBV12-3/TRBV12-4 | ASSLQGGQPQH
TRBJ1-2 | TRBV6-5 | ASSPEWGYGYT
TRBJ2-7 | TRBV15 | ATSRDLGGEQY
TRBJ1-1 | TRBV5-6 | ASSSNQGAREAF
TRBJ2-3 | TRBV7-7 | ASSLAASGADTQY
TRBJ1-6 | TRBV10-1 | ASSEQPLGSNSPLH
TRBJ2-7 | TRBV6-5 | ASSYRVSAEQY
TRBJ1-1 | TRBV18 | ASATGGHSPTEAF
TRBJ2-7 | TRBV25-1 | ASSNDRYEQY
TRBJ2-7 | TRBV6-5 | ASTRGGSYEQY
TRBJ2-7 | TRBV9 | ASSVAGSGDEQY
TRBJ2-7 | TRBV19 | ASSIRGGGASYEQY
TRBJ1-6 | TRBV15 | ATSRDRDYNSPLH
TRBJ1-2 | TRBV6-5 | ASSLGQEYGYT
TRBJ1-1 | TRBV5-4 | ASSTAGNTEAF
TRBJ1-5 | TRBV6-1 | ASSEKSNQPQH